This TCR beta chain is drawn from a study of regulatory T cells in long-lasting Graves disease. In building TCR beta libraries, iRepertoire HTBI primers were used together with Arm-PCR of CDR3 regions. In the original analysis: The study identified roughly 59 TRBV and approximately 15 TRBJ segments across samples. TCRdb re-called the multiplex PCR reads through MiXCR, storing one row per CDR3 protein. These V and J calls rely on TCRdb rather than the paper's analysis. The sample lists 400,000 to 450,000 distinct CDR3 sequences; about a sixth were seen once. Per the germline V gene, CDR1 is MDHEN and CDR2 is SYDVKM. CDR3 length equals 13 residues. Trimming removed 3 bases at V and 2 bases at J, with 7 bases between. This clonotype was detected many times. The time point: newly diagnosed GD, antithyroid drugs for less than 3 months. Researchers made the TCR library from RNA that was extracted from PBMCs.

These records were also assigned to another study, of T cells in Graves' hyperthyroidism and ophthalmopathy. From that paper: Hyperthyroidism was newly diagnosed in patients aged 18 to 65 (duration under 2 months). Each diagnosis drew on symptoms, thyroxine, TRAb, thyroid ultrasound and orbital computed tomography findings. Most thyroid clonotypes expanded above 0.001 were also detected in blood.

The receptor was isolated from a woman aged 25 to 39 with Graves disease. This specimen was peripheral blood mononuclear cells (PBMCs), taken at new diagnosis, from a patient treated with antithyroid drugs. V usage is TRBV28 and J usage is TRBJ2-5; D is uncertain. The CDR3 DNA follows: TGTGCCAGCAGTTTTGAGCTTCAAGAGACCCAGTACTTC. The encoded protein is CASSFELQETQYF.